Listed below are T cell receptor beta chains from one sample, sequenced in a study of cytomegalovirus exposure and HLA in healthy donors. The table came from immunoSEQ multiplex PCR; TCRdb's copy has only in-frame clones and leaves some out. The sample contains roughly 120,000 clones, approximately 87% of which appear only once. The sequenced sample was PBMCs. The receptors here all came from a woman in her 30s in good health and CMV-seropositive. Each CDR3 is given with its conserved first and last residue. A D gene is named only where the DNA matches it firmly. Expanded clones get a size class; other rows say once, few or many, or leave the size out.

>TRBV7-2|-|TRBJ2-7|once
TGTGCCAGCAGCTTCCATTGGGAGGCGACAATCCTCAACGAGCAGTACTTC
CASSFHWEATILNEQYF
>TRBV7-2|-|TRBJ1-4|-
TGTGCCAGCAGCTTAGTTGGACAGTCAGAAAAACTGTTTTTT
CASSLVGQSEKLFF
>TRBV19|TRBD2|TRBJ2-5|-
TGTGCCAGTAGTCCCAGCCGCGGGAGGGCTGTGACCCAGTACTTC
CASSPSRGRAVTQYF
>TRBV13|TRBD1|TRBJ1-1|-
TGTGCCAGCAGCCTGGGGGACAGGGGGAACACTGAAGCTTTCTTT
CASSLGDRGNTEAFF
>TRBV18|-|TRBJ2-4|-
TGTGCCAGCTGCGAAGGTGGGCTCTTAAACATTCAGTACTTC
CASCEGGLLNIQYF
>TRBV7-9|-|TRBJ1-6|-
TGTGCCAGCAGCTTAGGGGGGGGTTCGGCCCTCCACTTT
CASSLGGGSALHF
>TRBV6-5|TRBD1|TRBJ1-1|-
TGTGCCAGCAGTCGGGACAGCCGGGACACTGAAGCTTTCTTT
CASSRDSRDTEAFF
>TRBV6-5|-|TRBJ2-1|-
TGTGCCAGCAGTTACGGGGGAGGAATGCAGTTCTTC
CASSYGGGMQFF
>TRBV5-1|-|TRBJ1-2|-
TGCGCCAGCAGCTTGGCGGGCCTCGGAGGAGGTGGCTACACCTTC
CASSLAGLGGGGYTF
>TRBV14|-|TRBJ2-7|-
TGTGCCAGCAGCCAAGCGCCGGGACTGGAGAGGGGCGAGCAGTACTTC
CASSQAPGLERGEQYF
>TRBV9|TRBD2|TRBJ2-3|-
TGTGCCAGCAGCTTAAGCGGGGGGGTAGATACGCAGTATTTT
CASSLSGGVDTQYF
>TRBV10-3|TRBD2|TRBJ2-5|-
TGTGCCATCGGGGGACTAGCGGGGGAAGAGACCCAGTACTTC
CAIGGLAGEETQYF
>TRBV13|TRBD2|TRBJ2-1|-
TGTGCCAGCAGCTCCCGACTAGCGGGAGGGCCGGGATACAATGAGCAGTTCTTC
CASSSRLAGGPGYNEQFF
>TRBV2|TRBD1|TRBJ1-3|-
TGTGCCAGCAGTGCGCGGACAGGGGCAGGAAACACCATATATTTT
CASSARTGAGNTIYF
>TRBV27|TRBD2|TRBJ2-3|-
TGTGCCAGCAGCCGGGACTATTCCCGCACAGATACGCAGTATTTT
CASSRDYSRTDTQYF
>TRBV7-9|TRBD1|TRBJ1-3|-
TGTGCCAGCAGCCCAGGGGGCGCGGGGGACACCATATATTTT
CASSPGGAGDTIYF
>TRBV5-6|-|TRBJ2-2|-
TGTGCCAGCAGCTCAGCGAGAATCCTTCCCCGCGGCACCGGGGAGCTGTTTTTT
CASSSARILPRGTGELFF
>TRBV30|-|TRBJ1-2|-
TGTGCCTGGACTTCAGGGCCTGGCGGCTATGGCTACACCTTC
CAWTSGPGGYGYTF
>TRBV4-2|-|TRBJ2-5|-
TGTGCCAGCAGCCAAGCTGACAGCCAAGAGACCCAGTACTTC
CASSQADSQETQYF
>TRBV6-6|-|TRBJ1-5|few
TGTGCCAGCAGTTACGGTACGGGAAGGGCAGGTTGGCCCCAGCATTTT
CASSYGTGRAGWPQHF
>TRBV15|-|TRBJ2-7|-
TGTGCCACCAGCAGAGCCGGACAAACCTACGAGCAGTACTTC
CATSRAGQTYEQYF
>TRBV9|-|TRBJ1-3|-
TGTGCCAGCAGCGTAGCTACGGGAACTGGAAACACCATATATTTT
CASSVATGTGNTIYF
>TRBV5-1|TRBD2|TRBJ2-7|-
TGCGCCAGCAGCAGCACCGGGACTAGCGGCTACGAGCAGTACTTC
CASSSTGTSGYEQYF
>TRBV11-2|-|TRBJ2-3|-
TGTGCCAGCAGCTTAGATCCGGGACACATCACAGATACGCAGTATTTT
CASSLDPGHITDTQYF
>TRBV4-3|-|TRBJ1-3|-
TGCGCCAGCAGCCAAAACAGGGATGGAAACACCATATATTTT
CASSQNRDGNTIYF